This T cell receptor beta chain was sequenced in a study of identical twins. TCRdb ran MiXCR on the 5' RACE reads and lists one entry per CDR3 protein. The sample contains approximately 260,000 distinct CDR3 sequences, about 14% of which appear only once. The germline V gene encodes CDR1 SNHLY and CDR2 FYNNEI. V dropped 4 bases and J dropped 1 base, with 9 bases sitting between them. This CDR3 is 14 amino acids long. The table lists this clonotype with a few counts. The target antigen is unknown. General study findings and limits: Out-of-frame TCR alpha sharing in monozygotic twins exceeded recombination model predictions. Excess twin sharing in beta out-of-frame sequences was weaker.

The sequencing sample was made of memory (CD45RO+) T cells sorted from blood. The receptor comes from a woman aged 18 to 35 in good health. The chain has TRBV2 and TRBJ2-3; D perhaps matches TRBD1 (5 bases). The CDR3 loop reads CASSGQKRTDTQYF. The CDR3 DNA follows: TGTGCCAGCAGTGGACAGAAGCGCACAGATACGCAGTATTTT.